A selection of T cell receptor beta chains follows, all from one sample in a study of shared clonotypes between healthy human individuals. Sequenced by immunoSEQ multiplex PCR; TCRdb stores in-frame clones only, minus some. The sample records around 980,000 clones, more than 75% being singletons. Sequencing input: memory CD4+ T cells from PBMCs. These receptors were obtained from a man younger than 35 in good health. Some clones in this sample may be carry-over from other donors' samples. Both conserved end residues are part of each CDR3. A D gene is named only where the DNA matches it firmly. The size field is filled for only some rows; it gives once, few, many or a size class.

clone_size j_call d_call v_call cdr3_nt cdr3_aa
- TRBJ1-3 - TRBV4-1 TGCGCCAGCAGCCAAGATCGCCTGGGGGGGGCGGTAGGAAACACCATATATTTT CASSQDRLGGAVGNTIYF
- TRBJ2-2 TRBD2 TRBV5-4 TGTGCCAGCAGCTCGTTAACTAGCGGGAACACCGGGGAGCTGTTTTTT CASSSLTSGNTGELFF
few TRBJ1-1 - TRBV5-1 TGCGCCAGCAGCGTAATAGAGAACACTGAAGCTTTCTTT CASSVIENTEAFF
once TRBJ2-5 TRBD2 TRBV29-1 TGCAGCGTTATGGCGGGAGGGCAAGAGACCCAGTACTTC CSVMAGGQETQYF
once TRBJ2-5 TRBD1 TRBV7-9 TGTGCCAGCAGCCCTCGGACAGGGAGCGAAGAGACCCAGTACTTC CASSPRTGSEETQYF
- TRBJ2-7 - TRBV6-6 TGTGCCACCGAGAATTTTAAAGGACAGCCACAAGTTGGGCAGTACTTC CATENFKGQPQVGQYF
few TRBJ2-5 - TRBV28 TGTGCCAGCAGAGGGGGGGGTGAACGGGGAGGGAGAGTGACCCAGTACTTC CASRGGGERGGRVTQYF
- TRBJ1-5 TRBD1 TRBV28 TGTGCCAGCAGTTTACGGCGCTGGACAGGGTCTTGGACGAACCAGCCCCAGCATTTT CASSLRRWTGSWTNQPQHF
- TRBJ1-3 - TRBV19 TGTGCCAGTAGCGGCCACCCTGGAAACACCATATATTTT CASSGHPGNTIYF
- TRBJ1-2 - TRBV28 TGTGCCAGCAGTTTGAGGACAGCAAGGGGTGGCTACACCTTC CASSLRTARGGYTF
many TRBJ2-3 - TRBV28 TGTGCCAGCAGTTTTACGGCCCAAGTCCGCAATACGCAGTATTTT CASSFTAQVRNTQYF
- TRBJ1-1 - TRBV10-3 TGTGCCATCAGTGCCACCCCGAACACTGAAGCTTTCTTT CAISATPNTEAFF
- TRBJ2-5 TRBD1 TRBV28 TGTGCCAGCGTCGCGGGTGGGGGCAGGGGGCAAGAGACCCAGTACTTC CASVAGGGRGQETQYF
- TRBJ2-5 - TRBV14 TGTGCCAGCAGCCAAACCGGGATGGGGACCCAGTACTTC CASSQTGMGTQYF
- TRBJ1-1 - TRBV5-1 TGCGCCAGCAGCTTATCCGGAATGAACACTGAAGCTTTCTTT CASSLSGMNTEAFF
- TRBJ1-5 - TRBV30 TGTGCCTGGAGTGTTTGGGGGGTAGAAGGCGGTCAGCCCCAGCATTTT CAWSVWGVEGGQPQHF
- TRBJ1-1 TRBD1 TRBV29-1 TGCAGCACGTGGACAGGGCAGAACACTGAAGCTTTCTTT CSTWTGQNTEAFF
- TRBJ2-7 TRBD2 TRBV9 TGTGCCAGCAGCCCGGGACTAGCGTTCCCCGAGCAGTACTTC CASSPGLAFPEQYF
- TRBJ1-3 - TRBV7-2 TGTGCCAGCAGCCCTCAGTACCCCGCTGGAAACACCATATATTTT CASSPQYPAGNTIYF
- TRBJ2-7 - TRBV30 TGTGCCTGGAGTGTACCAGGGGTCGAGCAGTACTTC CAWSVPGVEQYF
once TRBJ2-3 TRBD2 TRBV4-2 TGTGCCAGCAGCCGCGGGAGGGGAGGGACAGATACGCAGTATTTT CASSRGRGGTDTQYF
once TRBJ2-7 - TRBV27 TGTGCCAGCAGTCCCTCGAGGACCTCGTACGAGCAGTACTTC CASSPSRTSYEQYF
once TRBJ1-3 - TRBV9 TGTGCCAGCAGTGGGGGCCCAAGTTTTTCTGGAAACACCATATATTTT CASSGGPSFSGNTIYF
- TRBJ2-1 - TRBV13 TGTGCCAGCAGCTTAGCCAGGGGCTGGGATGAGCAGTTCTTC CASSLARGWDEQFF
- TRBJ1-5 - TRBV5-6 TGTGCCAGCAGCTTGGCCCCGACGGGCCAATTAGCCCAGCATTTT CASSLAPTGQLAQHF
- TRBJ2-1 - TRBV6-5 TGTGCCAGCTTAGGGACCAATGAGCAGTTCTTC CASLGTNEQFF
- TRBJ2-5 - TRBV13 TGTGCCAGCAGCCGACAAGAGACCCAGTACTTC CASSRQETQYF
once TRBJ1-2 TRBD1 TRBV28 TGTGCCAGCAGTTTTGGGACAGGGAGAGCGGGCTACACCTTC CASSFGTGRAGYTF
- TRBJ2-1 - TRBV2 TGTGCCAGCAGAGACCCTTTGAGGGTGGCCCACGGGGAGCAGTTCTTC CASRDPLRVAHGEQFF
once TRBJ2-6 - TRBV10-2 TGCGCCAGCAGTGAGATGGGTAGGAGGACTGGGGCCAACGTCCTGACTTTC CASSEMGRRTGANVLTF
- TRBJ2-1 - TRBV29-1 TGCAGCGCCAGGGTACTGGAGCAGTTCTTC CSARVLEQFF
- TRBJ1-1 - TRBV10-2 TGCGCCAGCCGGTCGGGCGCTGTGAACACTGAAGCTTTCTTT CASRSGAVNTEAFF
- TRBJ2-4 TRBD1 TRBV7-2 TGTGCCAGCAGCTTTAGGCGGGACAGGGGGTCAAACATTCAGTACTTC CASSFRRDRGSNIQYF
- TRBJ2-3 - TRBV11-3 TGTGCCAGCAGCTTAGAGACTCCGGATACGCAGTATTTT CASSLETPDTQYF
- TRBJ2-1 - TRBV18 TGTGCCAGCTACTCACGCCACAATGAGCAGTTCTTC CASYSRHNEQFF
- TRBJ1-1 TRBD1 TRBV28 TGTGCCAGCAGTGGCCGGGACAGGGATGAAGCTTTCTTT CASSGRDRDEAFF
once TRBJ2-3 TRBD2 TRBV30 TGTGCCTGGAGGGTAGCGGGGAGCACAGATACGCAGTATTTT CAWRVAGSTDTQYF